Listed here are 29 T cell receptor beta chains from one sample, sequenced in a study of tumor T cells in aggressive B-cell lymphoma. The protocol was immunoSEQ multiplex PCR, while the TCRdb copy is restricted to in-frame clones and leaves out a portion. This table holds roughly 10,000 clones, 75% to 85% found once. The specimen was tumor tissue. The source of these receptors is an adult with diffuse large B cell lymphoma.

The V and J genes are TRBV6-5 and TRBJ2-7; 9 nucleotides line up with TRBD1. This CDR3 comprises 15 residues. Germline assignment: CDR1 MNHEY and CDR2 SVGAGI. J gave up 1 base and V 5 bases, and 6 bases lay outside the gene matches. CDR3 region: CASSRSGTGSYEQYF. In DNA form, the CDR3 reads TGTGCCAGCAGTCGGTCCGGGACAGGGTCCTACGAGCAGTACTTC.

The chain links TRBV7-7 to TRBJ2-7; D is perhaps TRBD1 (5 bases). Trimming pared 2 bases from V and 5 bases from J, leaving 10 bases between. The length of the CDR3 is 13 residues. CDR1 SSHAT and CDR2 FNYEAQ come from the germline V gene (reference sequence). In DNA form, the CDR3 reads TGTGCCAGCAGCTTAAGGTGGGGCGACGAGCAGTACTTC. It yields the protein CASSLRWGDEQYF.

V gene TRBV7-8 combines with J gene TRBJ2-4, with TRBD2 identical over 11 bases. The CDR3 spans 13 residues. Trimming took 7 bases from V and 9 from J; bases not matched to a gene: 5. Germline assignment: CDR1 SGHVS and CDR2 FQNEAQ. The CDR3 loop is CASTGTSGGIQYF. The DNA for the CDR3 is TGTGCCAGCACCGGGACTAGCGGCGGCATTCAGTACTTC. Variable domain in full (rest from reference TRBV7-8 and TRBJ2-4): GAGVSQSPRYKVAKRGQDVALRCDPISGHVSLFWYQQALGQGPEFLTYFQNEAQLDKSGLPSDRFFAERPEGSVSTLKIQRTQQEDSAVYLCASTGTSGGIQYFGAGTRLSVL.

With respect to this clone: A junction end diverges from the germline sequence, so it may reflect a read error. Other DNA sequences in this specimen translate into the identical CDR3. This chain uses TRBV10-3 with TRBJ2-1; perhaps TRBD1 as D (6 bases). Germline loops: CDR1 ENHRY, CDR2 SYGVKD. The CDR3 has 13 residues. CDR3 amino acids: CAISESEGGEQFF. The CDR3 bases are TGTGCCATCAGCGAGTCGGAAGGGGGTGAGCAGTTCTTC.

This chain connects TRBV7-9 to TRBJ1-2, with D tentatively TRBD1 (5 bases). Germline loops: CDR1 SEHNR, CDR2 FQNEAQ (reference sequence). This CDR3 has 15 amino acids. The V and J ends lost 4 bases and 8 bases respectively, with 20 bases between them. The CDR3 nucleotides read TGTGCCAGCAGCTCTGAGACTGGGGCCACTATAGGCTACACCTTC. Translating gives CASSSETGATIGYTF. Supplemented by reference TRBV7-9 and TRBJ1-2, the full variable domain reads DTGVSQNPRHKITKRGQNVTFRCDPISEHNRLYWYRQTLGQGPEFLTYFQNEAQLEKSRLLSDRFSAERPKGSFSTLEIQRTEQGDSAMYLCASSSETGATIGYTFGSGTRLTVV.

The rearrangement links TRBV28 to TRBJ1-5; D is ambiguous. CDR1 and CDR2 (germline): MDHEN, SYDVKM. The CDR3 is made up of 13 amino acids. V lost 6 bases, J lost 0 bases, and 6 bases lay in between. CDR3: CASRSDSNQPQHF. The CDR3 DNA is TGTGCCAGCAGATCAGATAGCAATCAGCCCCAGCATTTT.

The gene calls are TRBV7-2 and TRBJ2-7; the match to TRBD2 covers 10 bases. CDR3 length: 15 amino acids. V lost 3 bases to trimming and J lost 2 bases; unmatched junction nucleotides: 4. CDR1 is SGHTA and CDR2 is FQGNSA in the germline V gene. The CDR3: CASSLASGSTYEQYF. For the CDR3, the DNA is TGTGCCAGCAGCTTGGCTAGCGGGAGCACCTACGAGCAGTACTTC.

The chain combines TRBV15 with TRBJ2-5, with no clear D. The DNA matches TRBJ2-7 better at its end, which makes the J call doubtful. The CDR3 loop spans 11 amino acids. The V gene's germline CDR1 is LNHNV and CDR2 YYDKDF (reference sequence). The CDR3 sequence: CATSRGYEQYF. The CDR3 DNA reads TGTGCCACCAGCAGAGGCTACGAGCAGTACTTC.

This clone was observed a single time. This chain links TRBV11-2 with TRBJ2-1, with 8 nucleotides matching TRBD2. The CDR3 loop spans 16 amino acids. The junction had 8 bases not matched to a gene; V was cut back by 0 bases and J by 7 bases. Germline V CDR1 and CDR2: SGHAT, FQNNGV. CDR3 sequence reads: CASSLDAGRARNEQFF. DNA of the CDR3: TGTGCCAGCAGCTTAGATGCCGGGAGGGCCCGGAATGAGCAGTTCTTC.

J is TRBJ2-7 and V is TRBV7-8, with TRBD2 identical over 13 bases. Germline-derived CDR1 and CDR2 are SGHVS and FQNEAQ. With 5 bases clipped from V and 5 bases from J, the junction kept 12 bases outside the gene matches. The CDR3 has 17 amino acids. CDR3 amino acids: CASSPGLGLAGRDEQYF. The DNA of the CDR3 is TGTGCCAGCAGCCCGGGGTTGGGACTAGCGGGACGTGACGAGCAGTACTTC.

This clone has just one count. This chain links TRBV5-1 with TRBJ1-1; D gene uncertain. Deletions cut 1 base from V and 2 bases from J, with 6 bases between. Germline assignment: CDR1 SGHRS and CDR2 YFSETQ. The CDR3 is made up of 13 amino acids. The CDR3 spells CASSLTANTEAFF. The CDR3 DNA follows: TGCGCCAGCAGCTTGACAGCCAACACTGAAGCTTTCTTT. Full variable domain (rest looked up from reference TRBV5-1 and TRBJ1-1): KAGVTQTPRYLIKTRGQQVTLSCSPISGHRSVSWYQQTPGQGLQFLFEYFSETQRNKGNFPGRFSGRQFSNSRSEMNVSTLELGDSALYLCASSLTANTEAFFGQGTRLTVV.

The chain links TRBV5-6 to TRBJ2-2; 10 nucleotides align to TRBD2. The CDR3 is 17 residues long. V lost 2 bases and J lost 6; bases outside the gene matches: 10. The germline V gene encodes CDR1 SGHDT and CDR2 YYEEEE. CDR3 bases: TGTGCCAGCAGCTTTTGGGCTAGCGGGAGTAGGTCCGGGGAGCTGTTTTTT. Protein sequence: CASSFWASGSRSGELFF.

This clone was detected only once. This sequence joins TRBV19 and TRBJ1-5, with D possibly matching TRBD1 (5 bases). Germline V gene sequence: CDR1 LNHDA, CDR2 SQIVND (reference sequence). This CDR3 is built from 14 residues. V was clipped by 6 bases and J by 2 bases, with 11 bases between them. The CDR3 nucleotides are TGTGCCAGTAGCACCCCGGGGGGCAATCAGCCCCAGCATTTT. It translates to CASSTPGGNQPQHF.

This chain connects TRBV6-1 to TRBJ2-7; possible D gene TRBD2, 6 bases. CDR3 size: 15 residues. The V gene lost 2 bases and the J gene lost 4 bases, with 15 bases spanning the gap. CDR1 and CDR2 (germline): MNHNS, SASEGT. In nucleotides, the CDR3 is TGTGCCAGCAGTGAATGGGTGGGAGGAGGGTACGAGCAGTACTTC. Protein sequence: CASSEWVGGGYEQYF.

The chain combines TRBV7-8 with TRBJ1-4, with 7 bases lining up with TRBD1. There are 14 residues in the CDR3. V lost 6 bases to trimming and J lost 5 bases; unmatched junction nucleotides: 6. The germline CDR1 and CDR2 sequences are SGHVS and FQNEAQ. CDR3 sequence (DNA): TGTGCCAGCAGGTCCGGGACAGCCAATGAAAAACTGTTTTTT. Protein sequence: CASRSGTANEKLFF.

The CDR3 sequence is CATSRDLLRNTEAFF. The DNA of the CDR3 is TGTGCCACCAGCAGAGATCTGTTGCGTAACACTGAAGCTTTCTTT. This rearrangement joins TRBV15 to TRBJ1-1; D unresolved. V lost 0 bases and J 2 bases, leaving 10 bases between the germline ends. Germline CDR1 and CDR2: LNHNV and YYDKDF (reference sequence). There are 15 residues in the CDR3.

The chain couples TRBV29-1 to TRBJ2-1, with D hard to call. V was pared by 4 bases and J by 7 bases, with 5 bases between. CDR1 and CDR2 (germline): SQVTM, ANQGSEA. This CDR3 spans 10 amino acids. This CDR3 reads CSVVGNEQFF. DNA of the CDR3: TGCAGCGTTGTCGGTAATGAGCAGTTCTTC.

V usage is TRBV21-1 and J usage is TRBJ2-6; the table's D call, TRBD2, has no DNA check behind it. TRBV21-1 counts as a pseudogene. The CDR3 is made up of 18 amino acids. The DNA for the CDR3 is TGTGCCAGCAGCCTACAGGGACTACCCGCCTCCGGGGCCAACGTCCTGACTTTC. Its translation: CASSLQGLPASGANVLTF.

This chain links TRBV5-4 with TRBJ2-5; perhaps TRBD1 as D (7 bases). The end of the DNA fits TRBJ2-7 better, so the J call may be wrong. Germline lookup yields CDR1 SGHNT and CDR2 YYREEE (reference sequence). CDR3 length: 14 residues. The CDR3: CASSKGQWGDEQYF. As DNA, the CDR3 is TGTGCCAGCAGCAAGGGACAGTGGGGGGACGAGCAGTACTTC.

The V call is TRBV7-2, the J call TRBJ1-2, with D unclear. The CDR3 runs to 12 residues. The ends were cut back, 8 bases at V and 8 bases at J, with 15 bases in the middle. The germline CDR1 and CDR2 sequences are SGHTA and FQGNSA. The CDR3 nucleotides are TGTGCCAGCGGGGAGTTGGGTTCGGGCTACACCTTC. This translates into CASGELGSGYTF.

The V call is TRBV9, the J call TRBJ2-1; no firm D call. CDR1 and CDR2 from the germline V gene are SGDLS and YYNGEE. The CDR3 has 16 amino acids. The V gene lost 0 bases and the J gene lost 9 bases, with 19 bases spanning the gap. CDR3 coding DNA: TGTGCCAGCAGCGTAGTTTCCCGGCCAGGTGACGGTGAGCAGTTCTTC. Protein: CASSVVSRPGDGEQFF.

J is TRBJ2-7 and V is TRBV28, with 9 bases aligning to TRBD1. CDR1 and CDR2 (germline): MDHEN, SYDVKM. This CDR3 is built from 14 residues. The J segment lost 5 bases and the V segment lost 1 base, leaving 3 bases of the junction unmatched. The CDR3 protein is CASSLSRTGDEQYF. In DNA, the CDR3 is TGTGCCAGCAGTTTATCCAGGACAGGGGACGAGCAGTACTTC.

This clone was observed once. The V call is TRBV7-5, the J call TRBJ2-2; the table's TRBD1 call for D was not verified on the DNA. TRBV7-5 is a pseudogene locus. This CDR3 spans 17 amino acids. CDR3 bases: TGTGCCAGAAGCGATCCGGGACAGGGAGTTCTTTCGGGGGAGCTGTTTTTT. This encodes CARSDPGQGVLSGELFF.

The chain has TRBV27 and TRBJ2-5, with D maybe TRBD1 (6 bases). The end of the DNA fits TRBJ2-7 better, so the J call may be wrong. Germline CDR1 MNHEY, CDR2 SMNVEV (reference sequence). The CDR3 is 15 amino acids. Written as DNA, the CDR3 is TGTGCCAGCAGCCCTGCCGGTGACAGGAGATACGAGCAGTACTTC. This encodes CASSPAGDRRYEQYF.

The chain uses TRBV7-9 and TRBJ2-2; 7 bases line up with TRBD2. Trimming removed 8 bases from V and 0 bases from J; junction bases left unmatched: 6. This CDR3 contains 15 residues. CDR1 is SEHNR and CDR2 is FQNEAQ in the germline V gene (reference sequence). The CDR3 coding sequence is TGTGCCAGCCAGCGGGACGTAACGAACACCGGGGAGCTGTTTTTT. Protein sequence: CASQRDVTNTGELFF.

The gene calls are TRBV7-2 and TRBJ2-7; the D gene is possibly TRBD2 (6 bases). The length of the CDR3 is 14 residues. The germline gives CDR1 SGHTA, CDR2 FQGNSA. V was clipped by 3 bases and J by 5 bases, with 14 bases between them. CDR3 sequence (DNA): TGTGCCAGCAGCTTCTACGGGAGAGCCGACGAGCAGTACTTC. Its translation is CASSFYGRADEQYF.

The V call is TRBV5-6, the J call TRBJ2-7, with D unresolved. Trimming took 0 bases from V and 2 from J, leaving 9 bases between them. This CDR3 is built from 14 residues. Germline V CDR1 and CDR2: SGHDT, YYEEEE. The CDR3 nucleotides read TGTGCCAGCAGCTTGGATCTCCTTACCTACGAGCAGTACTTC. It translates to CASSLDLLTYEQYF.

V gene TRBV15 combines with J gene TRBJ2-5; D unresolved. V was pared by 0 bases and J by 7 bases, with 6 bases between. Germline CDR1 and CDR2: LNHNV and YYDKDF (reference sequence). This CDR3 region has 12 residues. The CDR3 region has the DNA TGTGCCACCAGCAGAGATTGGGCGACCCAGTACTTC. This translates into CATSRDWATQYF.

The chain couples TRBV20-1 to TRBJ1-1; D remains unclear. Germline CDR1 DFQATT, CDR2 SNEGSKA (reference sequence). The CDR3 has 11 residues. Trimming took off 3 bases at V and 1 base at J, with 3 bases between the two ends. CDR3 in amino acids: CSARRNTEAFF. The CDR3 region has the DNA TGCAGTGCTAGGAGGAACACTGAAGCTTTCTTT.